This is a list of T cell receptor beta chains from one sample in a study of T cell responses to AZD1222 COVID-19 vaccine. The assay was immunoSEQ multiplex PCR, and TCRdb's table has in-frame clones only and misses some. The repertoire includes about 44,000 clones, approximately 86% of them detected once, and roughly half sits in the top ten. Material: peripheral blood, obtained on day 0 of AZD1222 vaccination. These receptors all stem from an adult in good health. CDR3s include the opening cysteine and the closing phenylalanine or tryptophan. Each record gives: clone size, D gene, J gene, V gene, CDR3 protein, CDR3 DNA. D genes are given only for firm matches. The size field is filled for only some rows; it gives once, few, many or a size class.

clone_size: .; d_call: TRBD1; j_call: TRBJ1-5; v_call: TRBV6-2/TRBV6-3; cdr3_aa: CASSNRGDNNQPQHF; cdr3_nt: TGTGCCAGCAGCAACAGGGGGGACAATAACCAGCCCCAGCATTTT
clone_size: .; d_call: TRBD1; j_call: TRBJ1-5; v_call: TRBV5-1; cdr3_aa: CASSLKGQGGLPQHF; cdr3_nt: TGCGCCAGCAGCTTGAAGGGACAGGGTGGTCTGCCCCAGCATTTT
clone_size: .; d_call: .; j_call: TRBJ1-5; v_call: TRBV7-2; cdr3_aa: CASSLAMVPRNQPQHF; cdr3_nt: TGTGCCAGCAGCTTAGCGATGGTACCCCGCAATCAGCCCCAGCATTTT
clone_size: medium-sized; d_call: .; j_call: TRBJ2-1; v_call: TRBV4-1; cdr3_aa: CASSRVMRGEQFF; cdr3_nt: TGCGCCAGCAGCCGGGTCATGCGGGGCGAGCAGTTCTTC
clone_size: few; d_call: .; j_call: TRBJ1-5; v_call: TRBV5-3; cdr3_aa: CARSLWHRHHSNQPQHF; cdr3_nt: TGTGCCAGAAGCTTGTGGCACCGGCACCATAGCAATCAGCCCCAGCATTTT
clone_size: .; d_call: TRBD2; j_call: TRBJ2-1; v_call: TRBV2; cdr3_aa: CASRRAGGRYNEQFF; cdr3_nt: TGTGCCAGCAGGAGAGCGGGAGGGCGCTACAATGAGCAGTTCTTC
clone_size: .; d_call: .; j_call: TRBJ2-2; v_call: TRBV7-9; cdr3_aa: CASSSSLLTRSKSGELFF; cdr3_nt: TGTGCCAGCAGCTCCTCCCTTCTGACAAGATCAAAATCCGGGGAGCTGTTTTTT
clone_size: once; d_call: .; j_call: TRBJ2-7; v_call: TRBV6-4; cdr3_aa: CASSFRDRSYEQYF; cdr3_nt: TGTGCCAGCAGCTTCCGGGACCGTTCCTACGAGCAGTACTTC
clone_size: .; d_call: .; j_call: TRBJ2-7; v_call: TRBV10-3; cdr3_aa: CAISESGVDPYF; cdr3_nt: TGTGCCATCAGTGAGTCGGGGGTTGATCCGTACTTC
clone_size: .; d_call: .; j_call: TRBJ1-1; v_call: TRBV5-6; cdr3_aa: CASSPAGGRRGNTEAFF; cdr3_nt: TGTGCCAGCAGCCCGGCTGGGGGACGCCGGGGGAACACTGAAGCTTTCTTT
clone_size: .; d_call: .; j_call: TRBJ1-1; v_call: TRBV2; cdr3_aa: CASSGEGNTEAFF; cdr3_nt: TGTGCCAGCAGTGGGGAGGGGAACACTGAAGCTTTCTTT
clone_size: .; d_call: .; j_call: TRBJ1-5; v_call: TRBV28; cdr3_aa: CASSSDSSNQPQHF; cdr3_nt: TGTGCCAGCAGCTCCGACTCCTCCAATCAGCCCCAGCATTTT
clone_size: few; d_call: TRBD2; j_call: TRBJ2-2; v_call: TRBV4-1; cdr3_aa: CASSQGGLAGVGTGELFF; cdr3_nt: TGCGCCAGCAGCCAAGGGGGACTAGCGGGAGTTGGTACCGGGGAGCTGTTTTTT
clone_size: .; d_call: .; j_call: TRBJ2-5; v_call: TRBV11-2; cdr3_aa: CASGGYGSGETQYF; cdr3_nt: TGTGCCAGCGGGGGGTACGGGTCGGGAGAGACCCAGTACTTC
clone_size: few; d_call: .; j_call: TRBJ1-6; v_call: TRBV27; cdr3_aa: CASTMGSDPYNSPLHF; cdr3_nt: TGTGCCAGCACCATGGGCTCCGACCCCTATAATTCACCCCTCCACTTT
clone_size: .; d_call: .; j_call: TRBJ2-7; v_call: TRBV19; cdr3_aa: CASTPEWARSYEQYF; cdr3_nt: TGTGCCAGTACCCCCGAATGGGCTAGGAGCTACGAGCAGTACTTC
clone_size: .; d_call: .; j_call: TRBJ1-1; v_call: TRBV7-2; cdr3_aa: CASSLGGIRNTEAFF; cdr3_nt: TGTGCCAGCAGCTTAGGGGGGATTAGGAACACTGAAGCTTTCTTT
clone_size: .; d_call: .; j_call: TRBJ2-7; v_call: TRBV7-8; cdr3_aa: CASSLRPHEQYF; cdr3_nt: TGTGCCAGCAGCTTAAGGCCCCACGAGCAGTACTTC
clone_size: .; d_call: .; j_call: TRBJ1-6; v_call: TRBV28; cdr3_aa: CASTGTVNSPLHF; cdr3_nt: TGTGCCAGCACCGGGACGGTGAATTCACCCCTCCACTTT
clone_size: .; d_call: .; j_call: TRBJ1-1; v_call: TRBV7-9; cdr3_aa: CASGETENTEAFF; cdr3_nt: TGTGCCAGCGGCGAGACAGAGAACACTGAAGCTTTCTTT
clone_size: once; d_call: .; j_call: TRBJ1-6; v_call: TRBV3-1/TRBV3-2; cdr3_aa: CASSDIRANSPLHF; cdr3_nt: TGTGCCAGCAGCGATATTCGTGCTAATTCACCCCTCCACTTT
clone_size: .; d_call: TRBD1; j_call: TRBJ2-7; v_call: TRBV9; cdr3_aa: CASSPTGTGAYEQYF; cdr3_nt: TGTGCCAGCAGCCCAACTGGGACAGGGGCCTACGAGCAGTACTTC
clone_size: .; d_call: .; j_call: TRBJ2-7; v_call: TRBV7-9; cdr3_aa: CASSSSGGLAYEQYF; cdr3_nt: TGTGCCAGCAGCTCCTCTGGGGGTCTTGCCTACGAGCAGTACTTC
clone_size: .; d_call: .; j_call: TRBJ2-7; v_call: TRBV7-2; cdr3_aa: CASSWGHSGEQYF; cdr3_nt: TGTGCCAGCAGCTGGGGCCACTCGGGCGAGCAGTACTTC
clone_size: .; d_call: .; j_call: TRBJ1-5; v_call: TRBV4-1; cdr3_aa: CASSHPQGFGNQPQHF; cdr3_nt: TGCGCCAGCAGCCACCCCCAGGGCTTTGGCAATCAGCCCCAGCATTTT
clone_size: .; d_call: TRBD2; j_call: TRBJ2-7; v_call: TRBV5-1; cdr3_aa: CASSLRTSGSYEQYF; cdr3_nt: TGCGCCAGCAGCCTCCGGACTAGCGGGAGCTACGAGCAGTACTTC
clone_size: .; d_call: .; j_call: TRBJ1-1; v_call: TRBV4-3; cdr3_aa: CASGTDRTNTEAFF; cdr3_nt: TGCGCCAGCGGGACGGACCGCACGAACACTGAAGCTTTCTTT
clone_size: .; d_call: .; j_call: TRBJ1-3; v_call: TRBV27; cdr3_aa: CASSKGEYGGNTIYF; cdr3_nt: TGTGCCAGCAGCAAAGGGGAGTACGGGGGAAACACCATATATTTT
clone_size: .; d_call: .; j_call: TRBJ1-1; v_call: TRBV30; cdr3_aa: CAGQRNTEAFF; cdr3_nt: TGTGCCGGACAGAGGAACACTGAAGCTTTCTTT